This T cell receptor beta chain was identified during a study of blood T cells in healthy people across ages. Every donor provided roughly 10 milliliters of peripheral blood. Isolated per sample were at least 6 million PBMCs. A note on this clonotype: Its target is unknown.

The J segment lost 7 bases and the V segment lost 10 bases, leaving 10 bases of the junction unmatched. Germline CDR1 ENHRY, CDR2 SYGVKD. The CDR3 spans 14 residues. For the second PCR, which ran for about 6 to 12 cycles, a sample-barcoded 5' primer and a J-beta primer mix were used. TCRdb called the 5' RACE reads again in MiXCR, with one record for every CDR3 protein. The sample yields 1.5 million to 2 million distinct CDR3 sequences, around half seen once. Study-wide results and caveats: With age, beta diversity per million T cells declined roughly linearly, significantly by about 40.

Sequenced material: blood. This receptor was taken from a woman aged 40 to 55 in good health. The chain couples TRBV10-3 to TRBJ1-5; TRBD1 matches at 10 bases. The CDR3 nucleotides read TGTGCCAAGTTGGGACAGGGGCCCCCGCAGCCCCAGCATTTT. This gives the protein CAKLGQGPPQPQHF.